The next 30 T cell receptor beta chains were all read from a single sample in a study of cytomegalovirus exposure and HLA in healthy donors. The primer mix had 60 Vbeta and 13 Jbeta primers. Method: immunoSEQ multiplex PCR; TCRdb's copy keeps in-frame clones and lacks some. The profile shows 100,000 to 150,000 clones, approximately 17% of them singletons. Source material: PBMCs. These receptors were taken from a female donor in good health and CMV-seropositive.

Turning to this clone: One end of the junction fails to match germline, which may point to a read error. This chain links TRBV7-2 with TRBJ1-3, with 7 bases that match TRBD1. Per germline, CDR1 SGHTA and CDR2 FQGNSA. This CDR3 comprises 17 residues. The CDR3 coding sequence is TGTGCCAGCACCTTAAACCCACAGGGGATGGGGGGAAACACCATATATTTT. It yields the protein CASTLNPQGMGGNTIYF.

This clone was picked up a small number of times. The rearrangement uses TRBV10-3 and TRBJ1-1; possible D gene TRBD1, 6 bases. The germline V and J ends were trimmed by 2 bases and 0 bases, with 13 bases remaining between them. CDR3 length equals 16 residues. Germline lookup yields CDR1 ENHRY and CDR2 SYGVKD. As DNA, the CDR3 is TGTGCCATCAGTGAGGGGGGGGGCAGTATGAACACTGAAGCTTTCTTT. Translated, it gives CAISEGGGSMNTEAFF.

This clone was observed a few times. V usage is TRBV9 and J usage is TRBJ2-2, with 10 positions matching TRBD2. There are 17 residues in the CDR3. V shed 4 bases, J shed 2 bases, and the junction held 8 bases outside the gene matches. Germline CDR1 is SGDLS and CDR2 is YYNGEE. The CDR3 DNA follows: TGTGCCAGCAGCACCCCTAGCGGGAGAAGAAACACCGGGGAGCTGTTTTTT. Translating it yields CASSTPSGRRNTGELFF.

This clone was seen a handful of times. J is TRBJ1-1 and V is TRBV27; TRBD1 is a possible D gene (5 bases). CDR3 size: 13 residues. From germline, CDR1 is MNHEY and CDR2 SMNVEV (reference sequence). Trimming took 0 bases from V and 6 from J, leaving 8 bases between them. The CDR3 DNA sequence: TGTGCCAGCAGTTTATCCTGGGGGGCTGAAGCTTTCTTT. Translating it yields CASSLSWGAEAFF.

This chain joins TRBV7-9 and TRBJ2-3, with 9 bases fitting TRBD2. Germline assignment: CDR1 SEHNR and CDR2 FQNEAQ (reference sequence). This CDR3 spans 15 amino acids. V was clipped by 8 bases and J by 4 bases; unmatched bases: 10. The CDR3 DNA is TGTGCCAGCCATCGGCTAGCGGGGACTTCAGATACGCAGTATTTT. Its protein is CASHRLAGTSDTQYF.

The rearrangement uses TRBV14 and TRBJ2-5; tentative D call: TRBD1 (6 bases). CDR3 length: 15 residues. V lost 2 bases and J 5 bases, leaving 15 bases between the germline ends. From germline, CDR1 is SGHDN and CDR2 FVKESK. The CDR3: CASSQWTALRETQYF. As DNA, the CDR3 is TGTGCCAGCAGCCAATGGACAGCCCTCCGGGAGACCCAGTACTTC.

There are a few counts of this clone. The chain uses TRBV29-1 and TRBJ1-2, with 9 bases matching TRBD1. The CDR3 is made up of 15 amino acids. J was trimmed by 5 bases and V by 6 bases; bases with no gene match: 13. Looked up from germline, CDR1 is SQVTM and CDR2 is ANQGSEA. DNA for the CDR3: TGCAGCGTCGATACCGGGACAGGGATGAGGTATGGCTACACCTTC. Its protein is CSVDTGTGMRYGYTF.

This clone appeared a few times. This rearrangement joins TRBV29-1 to TRBJ2-1, with 10 bases that match TRBD2. Per germline, CDR1 SQVTM and CDR2 ANQGSEA. V gave up 5 bases and J gave up 7 bases; unmatched junction bases: 5. There are 13 residues in the CDR3. CDR3 region: CSVLAGVGNEQFF. DNA of the CDR3: TGCAGCGTTCTAGCGGGAGTAGGAAATGAGCAGTTCTTC.

This clone has only a few counts. The CDR3 DNA sequence: TGTGCCAGCCAGGGTTGGTCGGAGACCCAGTACTTC. Protein product: CASQGWSETQYF. The V call is TRBV6-5, the J call TRBJ2-5, with TRBD1 as a possible D gene (5 bases). Deletions cut 8 bases from V and 5 bases from J, with 12 bases between. The CDR3 totals 12 residues. CDR1 is MNHEY, CDR2 SVGAGI, per germline.

There are a few counts of this clone. J is TRBJ2-3 and V is TRBV5-1; 7 positions agree with TRBD2. CDR3 length equals 15 residues. Unmatched junction bases numbered 9, after V lost 4 bases and J lost 4 bases. Germline V CDR1 and CDR2: SGHRS, YFSETQ. The CDR3 DNA reads TGCGCCAGCAGCGGATCCGGGACTATTGCAGATACGCAGTATTTT. Protein sequence: CASSGSGTIADTQYF.

This clone showed up just a few times. The chain employs TRBV29-1 and TRBJ2-5; D is unresolved. V was shortened by 4 bases and J by 5 bases, with 8 bases between the two germline ends. The CDR3 length is 11 residues. Germline CDR1 is SQVTM and CDR2 is ANQGSEA. The DNA of the CDR3 is TGCAGCGTTGGTCTTTCGGAGACCCAGTACTTC. Amino acids: CSVGLSETQYF.

This clone was counted a few times. The chain links TRBV21-1 to TRBJ2-4; TRBD2 is taken as the D call from the table, unchecked against the DNA. TRBV21-1 constitutes a pseudogene. The CDR3 runs to 15 residues. The chain's CDR3 is CASSKVPGRENIQYF. CDR3 DNA: TGTGCCAGCAGCAAAGTTCCAGGGAGGGAAAACATTCAGTACTTC.

This chain connects TRBV4-1 to TRBJ1-5, with 10 nucleotides matching TRBD1. The CDR3 length is 16 residues. The germline CDR1 and CDR2 sequences are MGHRA and YSYEKL. V was pared by 4 bases and J by 6 bases, with 9 bases of the junction left unmatched. In DNA, the CDR3 is TGCGCCAGCAGCCGCCTGGACAGGGGGATCCGTCAGCCCCAGCATTTT. Protein product: CASSRLDRGIRQPQHF.

Only a few counts were recorded for this clone. The chain employs TRBV10-3 and TRBJ2-5; perhaps TRBD2 as D (5 bases). CDR1 and CDR2 from the germline V gene are ENHRY and SYGVKD. The CDR3 length is 12 residues. Deletions cut 6 bases from V and 5 bases from J, with 10 bases between. CDR3 sequence reads: CAISSRGETQYF. The CDR3 DNA reads TGTGCCATCAGCTCTCGCGGGGAGACCCAGTACTTC.

The CDR3 sequence is CASSPDGTGEREKLFF. CDR3 in DNA: TGTGCCAGCAGCCCGGACGGGACGGGGGAGAGAGAAAAACTGTTTTTT. This sequence joins TRBV7-9 and TRBJ1-4; TRBD1 might be the D (5 bases). V was clipped by 5 bases and J by 8 bases, with 21 bases between them. This CDR3 contains 16 residues. In germline, CDR1 is SEHNR, CDR2 FQNEAQ (reference sequence).

This rearrangement joins TRBV21-1 to TRBJ2-1; no check of the table's D call, TRBD2, against the DNA was made. TRBV21-1 is flagged as a pseudogene. The CDR3 spans 16 residues. The CDR3 protein is CASSPNGTSTKGEQFF. CDR3 sequence (DNA): TGTGCCAGCAGCCCTAATGGGACTAGCACAAAGGGTGAGCAGTTCTTC.

This clone was detected a few times. The chain has TRBV9 and TRBJ2-3, with 9 nucleotides matching TRBD2. Germline V gives CDR1 SGDLS, CDR2 YYNGEE. J gave up 3 bases and V 3 bases, and 5 bases lay outside the gene matches. CDR3 length equals 15 residues. The chain's CDR3 is CASSGSGRRTDTQYF. CDR3 bases: TGTGCCAGCAGCGGTAGCGGGAGAAGGACAGATACGCAGTATTTT.

This clone was observed a few times. V is TRBV2 and J is TRBJ2-5, with D possibly TRBD1 on 6 matching bases. Trimming stripped 5 bases from V and 3 bases from J, with 13 bases between. From germline, CDR1 is SNHLY and CDR2 FYNNEI. This CDR3 comprises 14 residues. CDR3 loop: CASSRAQGKETQYF. CDR3 sequence (DNA): TGTGCCAGCAGTCGGGCACAGGGAAAAGAGACCCAGTACTTC. Supplemented by reference TRBV2 and TRBJ2-5, the full variable domain reads EPEVTQTPSHQVTQMGQEVILRCVPISNHLYFYWYRQILGQKVEFLVSFYNNEISEKSEIFDDQFSVERPDGSNFTLKIRSTKLEDSAMYFCASSRAQGKETQYFGPGTRLLVL.

The CDR3 region is CASSPGQWLLYQETQYF. Here the CDR3 DNA reads TGTGCCAGCAGCCCGGGACAGTGGCTTCTTTACCAAGAGACCCAGTACTTC. The chain carries TRBV7-2 and TRBJ2-5, with 7 positions matching TRBD1. The CDR3 length is 17 residues. The junction had 12 bases not matched to a gene; V was cut back by 5 bases and J by 0 bases. Per germline, CDR1 SGHTA and CDR2 FQGNSA.

The genes are TRBV15 and TRBJ2-5; maybe TRBD2 (6 bases). This CDR3 contains 14 residues. V shed 1 base and J shed 5 bases, with 11 bases lying between them. The V gene's germline CDR1 is LNHNV and CDR2 YYDKDF (reference sequence). The CDR3 DNA reads TGTGCCACCAGCAGAGTAACCGGGAGCGAGACCCAGTACTTC. Its protein is CATSRVTGSETQYF.

In its sample, this clone was seen a few times. The chain combines TRBV9 with TRBJ2-3; 10 nucleotides match TRBD2. The CDR3 runs to 15 residues. Germline trimming cut 3 bases from V and 6 bases from J; bases unmatched to any gene: 7. The germline V gene has CDR1 SGDLS and CDR2 YYNGEE. The CDR3 spells CASSGSGRTGDTQYF. The CDR3 DNA reads as TGTGCCAGCAGCGGTAGCGGGAGGACGGGCGATACGCAGTATTTT.

The CDR3 DNA follows: TGTGCCTGGAGGGGCGGGAGCTCCTACAATGAGCAGTTCTTC. Translated: CAWRGGSSYNEQFF. The rearrangement links TRBV30 to TRBJ2-1; 7 bases are a match to TRBD2. The V gene's germline CDR1 is GTSNPN and CDR2 SVGIG (reference sequence). The V gene end was trimmed by 3 bases and the J gene end by 0 bases; junction bases not matched to a gene: 2. The CDR3 sequence is 14 residues long.

The V and J genes are TRBV6-6 and TRBJ2-7; D perhaps matches TRBD2 (5 bases). From germline, CDR1 is MNHNY and CDR2 SVGAGI (reference sequence). The CDR3 runs 16 residues. V was clipped by 2 bases and J by 1 base, with 15 bases between them. The DNA of the CDR3 is TGTGCCAGCAGTTACGGCAGATCGTCGGGGTCCTACGAGCAGTACTTC. Protein sequence: CASSYGRSSGSYEQYF.

The chain carries TRBV9 and TRBJ2-3; TRBD1 agrees at 8 bases. Germline V gene sequence: CDR1 SGDLS, CDR2 YYNGEE. The J segment lost 0 bases and the V segment lost 1 base, leaving 7 bases of the junction unmatched. This CDR3 is built from 17 residues. CDR3 amino acids: CASSVLTGATSTDTQYF. CDR3 nucleotides: TGTGCCAGCAGCGTATTGACAGGGGCTACTAGCACAGATACGCAGTATTTT.

There are a few counts of this clone. The chain carries TRBV5-1 and TRBJ2-1; TRBD1 agrees at 9 bases. The CDR3 totals 16 residues. J was trimmed by 5 bases and V by 4 bases; bases with no gene match: 10. The germline CDR1 and CDR2 sequences are SGHRS and YFSETQ. In nucleotides, the CDR3 is TGCGCCAGCAGCCCCACCCTGACAGGGGGGGACAATGAGCAGTTCTTC. It encodes CASSPTLTGGDNEQFF.

This clone was seen only a few times. This chain connects TRBV19 to TRBJ1-3; TRBD1 might be the D (5 bases). The CDR3 contains 17 residues. Trimming took off 3 bases at V and 0 bases at J, with 15 bases between the two ends. Germline V CDR1 and CDR2: LNHDA, SQIVND (reference sequence). This chain's CDR3 is CASSMSGGTGSGNTIYF. Here the CDR3 DNA reads TGTGCCAGTAGTATGAGCGGAGGGACCGGCTCTGGAAACACCATATATTTT.

The chain carries TRBV7-2 and TRBJ1-3, with D tentatively TRBD1 (6 bases). The CDR3 is 13 residues long. V lost 5 bases, J lost 6 bases, and 11 bases lay in between. CDR1 is SGHTA and CDR2 is FQGNSA in the germline V gene. The DNA for the CDR3 is TGTGCCAGCAGCCCCAACAGGGTAAACACCATATATTTT. Protein product: CASSPNRVNTIYF.

The V call is TRBV4-2, the J call TRBJ1-2; maybe TRBD1 (5 bases). Per germline, CDR1 LGHNA and CDR2 YNFKEQ. Trimming took off 4 bases at V and 0 bases at J, with 15 bases between the two ends. This CDR3 spans 16 amino acids. The CDR3 reads CASSLSQVIPNYGYTF. The CDR3 region has the DNA TGTGCCAGCAGCCTCTCACAGGTGATCCCTAACTATGGCTACACCTTC.

This clone was counted a few times. The chain recombines TRBV6-1 with TRBJ2-2; 11 bases agree with TRBD2. This CDR3 spans 15 amino acids. Germline V gene sequence: CDR1 MNHNS, CDR2 SASEGT. V trimming: 2 bases; J trimming: 6 bases; junction bases outside the gene matches: 2. The DNA for the CDR3 is TGTGCCAGCAGTGAATTAGCGGGAGGGCCCGGGGAGCTGTTTTTT. Translation: CASSELAGGPGELFF.

This clone was observed a few times. CDR3 DNA sequence: TGTGCCAGCAGCCCCGCGTGGCAGGGGAACACTGAAGCTTTCTTT. Protein: CASSPAWQGNTEAFF. J is TRBJ1-1 and V is TRBV28; tentative D call: TRBD1 (5 bases). The V end was cut by 6 bases, the J end by 1 base, with 15 bases between. The germline V gene encodes CDR1 MDHEN and CDR2 SYDVKM. The length of the CDR3 is 15 residues.